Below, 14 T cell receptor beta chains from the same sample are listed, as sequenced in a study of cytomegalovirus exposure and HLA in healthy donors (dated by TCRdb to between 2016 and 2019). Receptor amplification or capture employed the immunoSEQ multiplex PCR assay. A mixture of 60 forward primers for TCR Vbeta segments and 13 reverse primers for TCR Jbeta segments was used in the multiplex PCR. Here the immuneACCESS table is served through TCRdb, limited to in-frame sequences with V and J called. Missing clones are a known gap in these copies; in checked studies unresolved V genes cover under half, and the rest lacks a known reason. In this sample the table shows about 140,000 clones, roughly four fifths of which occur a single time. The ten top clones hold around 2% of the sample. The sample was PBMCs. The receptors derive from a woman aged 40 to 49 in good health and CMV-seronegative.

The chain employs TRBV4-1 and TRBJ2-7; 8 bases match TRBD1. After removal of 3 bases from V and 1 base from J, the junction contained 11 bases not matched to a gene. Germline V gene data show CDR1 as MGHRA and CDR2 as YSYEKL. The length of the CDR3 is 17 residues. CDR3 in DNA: TGCGCCAGCAGCCATCCCCCGGACGGGACAGGTTCCTACGAGCAGTACTTC. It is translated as CASSHPPDGTGSYEQYF.

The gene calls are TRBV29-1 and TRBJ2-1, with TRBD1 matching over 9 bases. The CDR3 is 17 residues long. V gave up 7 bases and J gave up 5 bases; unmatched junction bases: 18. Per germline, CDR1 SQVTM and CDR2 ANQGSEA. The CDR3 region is CSERTLPGQGLNNEQFF. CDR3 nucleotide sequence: TGCAGCGAGAGAACACTACCGGGACAGGGTCTGAACAATGAGCAGTTCTTC.

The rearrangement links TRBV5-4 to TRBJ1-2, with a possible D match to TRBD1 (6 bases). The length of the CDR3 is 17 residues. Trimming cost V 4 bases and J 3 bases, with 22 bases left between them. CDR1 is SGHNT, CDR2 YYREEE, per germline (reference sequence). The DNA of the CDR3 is TGTGCCAGCAGCGGGGGGGGAACAGGGATCCTTTACTATGGCTACACCTTC. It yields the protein CASSGGGTGILYYGYTF.

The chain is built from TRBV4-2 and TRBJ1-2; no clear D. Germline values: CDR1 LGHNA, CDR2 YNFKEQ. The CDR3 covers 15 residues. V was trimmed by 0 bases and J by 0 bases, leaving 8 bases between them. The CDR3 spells CASSQEQHPNYGYTF. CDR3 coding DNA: TGTGCCAGCAGCCAAGAACAGCATCCTAACTATGGCTACACCTTC.

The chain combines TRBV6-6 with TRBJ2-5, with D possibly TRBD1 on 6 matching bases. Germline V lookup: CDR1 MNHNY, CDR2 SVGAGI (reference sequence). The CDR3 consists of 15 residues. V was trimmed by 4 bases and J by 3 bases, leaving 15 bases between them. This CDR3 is CASSSHATGKETQYF. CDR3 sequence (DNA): TGTGCCAGCAGTTCCCACGCTACAGGGAAAGAGACCCAGTACTTC.

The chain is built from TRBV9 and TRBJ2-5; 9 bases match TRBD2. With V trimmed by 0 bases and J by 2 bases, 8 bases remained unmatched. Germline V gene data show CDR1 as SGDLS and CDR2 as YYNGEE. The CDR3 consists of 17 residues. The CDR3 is CASSVGIAGAGQETQYF. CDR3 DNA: TGTGCCAGCAGCGTAGGGATAGCGGGAGCGGGTCAAGAGACCCAGTACTTC.

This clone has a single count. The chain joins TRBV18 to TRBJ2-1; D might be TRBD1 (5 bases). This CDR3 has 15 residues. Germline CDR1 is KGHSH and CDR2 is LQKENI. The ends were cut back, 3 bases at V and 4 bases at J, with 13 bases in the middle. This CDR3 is CASSPSGQGYNEQFF. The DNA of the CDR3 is TGTGCCAGCTCACCCTCCGGTCAGGGATACAATGAGCAGTTCTTC.

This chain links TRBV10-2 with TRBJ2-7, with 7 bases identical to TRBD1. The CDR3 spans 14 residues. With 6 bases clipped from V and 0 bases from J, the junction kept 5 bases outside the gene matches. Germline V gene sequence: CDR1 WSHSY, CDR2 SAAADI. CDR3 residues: CASRETGSSYEQYF. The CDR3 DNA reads TGCGCCAGCAGGGAGACAGGGAGCTCCTACGAGCAGTACTTC.

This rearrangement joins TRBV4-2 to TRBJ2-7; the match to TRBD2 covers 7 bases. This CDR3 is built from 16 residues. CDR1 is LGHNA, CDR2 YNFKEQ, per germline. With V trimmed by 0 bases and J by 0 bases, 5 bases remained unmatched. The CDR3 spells CASSQEAGEISYEQYF. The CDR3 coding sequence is TGTGCCAGCAGCCAAGAGGCGGGAGAGATCTCCTACGAGCAGTACTTC.

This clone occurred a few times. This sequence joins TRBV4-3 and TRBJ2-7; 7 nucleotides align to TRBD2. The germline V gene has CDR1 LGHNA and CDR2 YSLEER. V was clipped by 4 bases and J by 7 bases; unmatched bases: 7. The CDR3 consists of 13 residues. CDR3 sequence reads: CASSRGRAQEQYF. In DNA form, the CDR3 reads TGCGCCAGCAGCCGAGGGAGGGCCCAGGAGCAGTACTTC.

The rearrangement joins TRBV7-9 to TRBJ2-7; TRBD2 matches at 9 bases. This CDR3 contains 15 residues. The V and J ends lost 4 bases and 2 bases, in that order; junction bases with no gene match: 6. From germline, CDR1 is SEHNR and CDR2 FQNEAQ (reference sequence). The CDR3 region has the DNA TGTGCCAGCAGCTCCCGGACTAGCGTGACCTACGAGCAGTACTTC. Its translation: CASSSRTSVTYEQYF.

CDR3 DNA: TGTGCCAGCAGCGCTAAACAGGGTAGCACAGATACGCAGTATTTT. Translation gives CASSAKQGSTDTQYF. The chain is built from TRBV5-4 and TRBJ2-3; tentative D call: TRBD1 (6 bases). CDR1 is SGHNT, CDR2 YYREEE, per germline (reference sequence). The V and J ends lost 4 bases and 0 bases respectively, with 12 bases between them. The CDR3 is 15 amino acids.

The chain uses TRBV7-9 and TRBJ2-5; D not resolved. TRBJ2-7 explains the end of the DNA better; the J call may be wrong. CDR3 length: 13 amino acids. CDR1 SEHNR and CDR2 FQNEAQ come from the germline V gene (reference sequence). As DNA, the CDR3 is TGTGCCAGCAGCTTAGCCGCTAGCTACGAGCAGTACTTC. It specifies CASSLAASYEQYF.

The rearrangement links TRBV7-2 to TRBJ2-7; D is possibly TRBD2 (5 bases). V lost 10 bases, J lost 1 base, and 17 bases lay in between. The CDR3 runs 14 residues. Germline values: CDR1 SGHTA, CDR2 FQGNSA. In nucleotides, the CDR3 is TGTGCCACCTCCCGGGATCGTTTTTCCTACGAGCAGTACTTC. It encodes CATSRDRFSYEQYF.